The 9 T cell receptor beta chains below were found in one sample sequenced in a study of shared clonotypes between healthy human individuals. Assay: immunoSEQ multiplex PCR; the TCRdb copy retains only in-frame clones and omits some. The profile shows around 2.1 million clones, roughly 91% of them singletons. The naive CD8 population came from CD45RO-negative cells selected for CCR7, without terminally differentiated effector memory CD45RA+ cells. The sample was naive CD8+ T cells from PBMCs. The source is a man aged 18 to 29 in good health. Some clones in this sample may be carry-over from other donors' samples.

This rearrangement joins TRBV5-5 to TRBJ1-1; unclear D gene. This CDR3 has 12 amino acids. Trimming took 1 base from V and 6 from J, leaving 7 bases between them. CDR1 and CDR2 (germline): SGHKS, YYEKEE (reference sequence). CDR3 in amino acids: CASSLSLAEAFF. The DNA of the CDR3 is TGTGCCAGCAGCTTGTCTTTGGCTGAAGCTTTCTTT.

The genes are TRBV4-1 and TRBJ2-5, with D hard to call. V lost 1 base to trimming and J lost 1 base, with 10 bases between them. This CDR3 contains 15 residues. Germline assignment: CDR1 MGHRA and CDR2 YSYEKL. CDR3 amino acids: CASSQVSYIQETQYF. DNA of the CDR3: TGCGCCAGCAGCCAAGTTTCATATATCCAAGAGACCCAGTACTTC.

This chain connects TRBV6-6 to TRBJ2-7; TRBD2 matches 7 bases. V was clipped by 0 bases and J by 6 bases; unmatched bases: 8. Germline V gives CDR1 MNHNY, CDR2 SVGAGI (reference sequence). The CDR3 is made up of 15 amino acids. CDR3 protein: CASSYSTRREFEQYF. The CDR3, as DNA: TGTGCCAGCAGTTACTCGACTAGGCGGGAGTTCGAGCAGTACTTC.

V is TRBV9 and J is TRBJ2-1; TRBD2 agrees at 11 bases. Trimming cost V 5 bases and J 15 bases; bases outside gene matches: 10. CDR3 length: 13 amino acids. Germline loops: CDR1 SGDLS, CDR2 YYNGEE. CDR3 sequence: CASRSNSGRGLFF. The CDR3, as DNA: TGTGCCAGCAGATCAAATAGCGGGAGGGGGCTGTTCTTC. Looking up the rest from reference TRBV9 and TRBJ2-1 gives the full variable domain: DSGVTQTPKHLITATGQRVTLRCSPRSGDLSVYWYQQSLDQGLQFLIQYYNGEERAKGNILERFSAQQFPDLHSELNLSSLELGDSALYFCASRSNSGRGLFFGPGTRLTVL.

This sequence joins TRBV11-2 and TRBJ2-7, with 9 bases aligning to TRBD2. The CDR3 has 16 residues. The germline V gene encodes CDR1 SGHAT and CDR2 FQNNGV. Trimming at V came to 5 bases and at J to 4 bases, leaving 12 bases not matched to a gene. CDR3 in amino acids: CASSAFEREEWYEQYF. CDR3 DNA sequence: TGTGCCAGCAGCGCCTTCGAGCGGGAGGAATGGTACGAGCAGTACTTC.

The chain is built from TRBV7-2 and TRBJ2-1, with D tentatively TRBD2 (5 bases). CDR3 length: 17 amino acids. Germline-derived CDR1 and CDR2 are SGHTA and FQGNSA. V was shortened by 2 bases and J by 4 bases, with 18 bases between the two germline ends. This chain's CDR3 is CASSLSSLVRPYNEQFF. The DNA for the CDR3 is TGTGCCAGCAGCTTATCTAGCCTCGTCAGGCCTTACAATGAGCAGTTCTTC.

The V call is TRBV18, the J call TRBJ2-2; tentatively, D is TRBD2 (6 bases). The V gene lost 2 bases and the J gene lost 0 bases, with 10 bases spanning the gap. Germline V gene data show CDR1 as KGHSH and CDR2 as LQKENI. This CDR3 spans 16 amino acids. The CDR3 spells CASSPSRTTNTGELFF. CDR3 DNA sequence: TGTGCCAGCTCACCATCTAGGACTACGAACACCGGGGAGCTGTTTTTT.

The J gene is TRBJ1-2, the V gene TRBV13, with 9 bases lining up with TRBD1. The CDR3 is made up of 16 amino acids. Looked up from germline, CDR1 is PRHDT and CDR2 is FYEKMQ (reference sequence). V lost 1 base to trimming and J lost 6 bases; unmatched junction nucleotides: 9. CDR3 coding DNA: TGTGCCAGCAGCTTAGTCCCATTACAGGGGGCGGATGGCTACACCTTC. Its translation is CASSLVPLQGADGYTF.

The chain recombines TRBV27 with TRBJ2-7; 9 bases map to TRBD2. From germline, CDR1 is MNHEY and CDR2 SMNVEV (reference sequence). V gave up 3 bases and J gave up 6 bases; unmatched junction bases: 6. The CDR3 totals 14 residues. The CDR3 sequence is CASSFTGGRVEQYF. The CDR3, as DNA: TGTGCCAGCAGTTTTACCGGCGGGAGGGTCGAGCAGTACTTC.